Listed below are T cell receptor beta chains from one sample, sequenced in a study of blood T cell repertoires in COVID-19. Repertoires were generated with immunoSEQ multiplex PCR, while TCRdb's copy carries only in-frame clones and drops some. The top ten clones hold less than 2.5% of a sample with over 250,000 clones, about nine tenths of them seen once. The sample comprised peripheral blood. All receptors derive from a man aged 50 or older with acute or convalescent COVID-19. CDR3s include the opening cysteine and the closing phenylalanine or tryptophan. Each record gives: clone size, D gene, J gene, V gene, CDR3 DNA, CDR3 protein. A D gene is named only where the DNA matches it firmly. The size entry is marked missing in some rows and otherwise reads once, few, many or a size class.

clone_size: NA
d_call: NA
j_call: TRBJ1-1
v_call: TRBV7-9
cdr3_nt: TGTGCCAGCAGCTTCGTCAACACTGAAGCTTTCTTT
cdr3_aa: CASSFVNTEAFF

clone_size: NA
d_call: TRBD2
j_call: TRBJ2-1
v_call: TRBV3-1/TRBV3-2
cdr3_nt: TGTGCCAGCAGCCTCGGGACTAGCGGTACTGAGCAGTTCTTC
cdr3_aa: CASSLGTSGTEQFF

clone_size: NA
d_call: NA
j_call: TRBJ2-1
v_call: TRBV10-2
cdr3_nt: TGCGCCAGCAGTGAGCGACTTGTCTACAATGAGCAGTTCTTC
cdr3_aa: CASSERLVYNEQFF

clone_size: NA
d_call: NA
j_call: TRBJ2-7
v_call: TRBV7-3
cdr3_nt: TGTGCCAGCAGCTTAGGGCAGGGGGGCGAGCAGTACTTC
cdr3_aa: CASSLGQGGEQYF

clone_size: NA
d_call: NA
j_call: TRBJ1-1
v_call: TRBV10-1
cdr3_nt: TGCGCCAGCAGTGAGTCGGGGGGTGGCACTGAAGCTTTCTTT
cdr3_aa: CASSESGGGTEAFF

clone_size: NA
d_call: NA
j_call: TRBJ2-7
v_call: TRBV7-9
cdr3_nt: TGTGCCAGCAGCTTAGTTGTGGGGGGCGAGCAGTACTTC
cdr3_aa: CASSLVVGGEQYF

clone_size: once
d_call: TRBD1
j_call: TRBJ2-7
v_call: TRBV3-1/TRBV3-2
cdr3_nt: TGTGCCACCCAGGTGGGCAGGGGGAGCTCCTACGAGCAGTACTTC
cdr3_aa: CATQVGRGSSYEQYF

clone_size: NA
d_call: NA
j_call: TRBJ2-2
v_call: TRBV14
cdr3_nt: TGTGCCAGCAGCCTCCAGGGGAACACCGGGGAGCTGTTTTTT
cdr3_aa: CASSLQGNTGELFF

clone_size: NA
d_call: NA
j_call: TRBJ2-5
v_call: TRBV11-2
cdr3_nt: TGTGCCAGCAGCTTGCGGCAGGCGGGGGAGACCCAGTACTTC
cdr3_aa: CASSLRQAGETQYF

clone_size: NA
d_call: NA
j_call: TRBJ1-4
v_call: TRBV24-1
cdr3_nt: TGTGCCACCAGTGATTCTAACAGGGAAGCAACTAATGAAAAACTGTTTTTT
cdr3_aa: CATSDSNREATNEKLFF

clone_size: NA
d_call: TRBD1
j_call: TRBJ2-1
v_call: TRBV12-3/TRBV12-4
cdr3_nt: TGTGCCAGCAGCGGTGGGACAGGGTCGTTCTTC
cdr3_aa: CASSGGTGSFF

clone_size: NA
d_call: NA
j_call: TRBJ2-6
v_call: TRBV7-3
cdr3_nt: TGTGCCAGCCGGCCAGGCTCTGGGGCCAACGTCCTGACTTTC
cdr3_aa: CASRPGSGANVLTF

clone_size: NA
d_call: TRBD2
j_call: TRBJ2-3
v_call: TRBV18
cdr3_nt: TGTGCCAGCTCACCACCGACCCGGGAGGGTACGCAGTATTTT
cdr3_aa: CASSPPTREGTQYF

clone_size: NA
d_call: NA
j_call: TRBJ1-1
v_call: TRBV7-3
cdr3_nt: TGTGCCAGCAGCTTAGTCGGAGGGGACACTGAAGCTTTCTTT
cdr3_aa: CASSLVGGDTEAFF

clone_size: NA
d_call: NA
j_call: TRBJ1-4
v_call: TRBV19
cdr3_nt: TGTGCCAGTAGTATAGCCAGGGGAAATGAAAAACTGTTTTTT
cdr3_aa: CASSIARGNEKLFF

clone_size: NA
d_call: NA
j_call: TRBJ1-4
v_call: TRBV4-1
cdr3_nt: TGCGCCAGCAGCAATGCAGGGCCTAATGAAAAACTGTTTTTT
cdr3_aa: CASSNAGPNEKLFF

clone_size: NA
d_call: NA
j_call: TRBJ2-5
v_call: TRBV2
cdr3_nt: TGTGCCACCAGGAGGTATGGAACCGGGGTCGAGACCCAGTACTTC
cdr3_aa: CATRRYGTGVETQYF

clone_size: NA
d_call: TRBD1
j_call: TRBJ1-2
v_call: TRBV6-1
cdr3_nt: TGTGCCAGCAGTGAATACGGGACAGCTAACTATGGCTACACCTTC
cdr3_aa: CASSEYGTANYGYTF

clone_size: NA
d_call: TRBD2
j_call: TRBJ2-3
v_call: TRBV14
cdr3_nt: TGTGCCAGCAGCCAAGGGACTAGCTGGAGAGATACGCAGTATTTT
cdr3_aa: CASSQGTSWRDTQYF

clone_size: NA
d_call: NA
j_call: TRBJ1-2
v_call: TRBV27
cdr3_nt: TGTGCCAGCAGTCCCTTCGACAGGTATGGCTACACCTTC
cdr3_aa: CASSPFDRYGYTF

clone_size: NA
d_call: NA
j_call: TRBJ1-5
v_call: TRBV18
cdr3_nt: TGTGCCAGCTCACTCGACAGAGGTCAGCCCCAGCATTTT
cdr3_aa: CASSLDRGQPQHF

clone_size: NA
d_call: NA
j_call: TRBJ2-7
v_call: TRBV5-8
cdr3_nt: TGTGCCAGCAGCATTTTATACTACGAGCAGTACTTC
cdr3_aa: CASSILYYEQYF

clone_size: few
d_call: NA
j_call: TRBJ2-7
v_call: TRBV3-1/TRBV3-2
cdr3_nt: TGTGCCAGCAGCTTCCTGCAGAACGAGCAGTACTTC
cdr3_aa: CASSFLQNEQYF

clone_size: NA
d_call: NA
j_call: TRBJ1-2
v_call: TRBV29-1
cdr3_nt: TGCAGCGTAGGAGGCTTACTAAACTATGGCTACACCTTC
cdr3_aa: CSVGGLLNYGYTF

clone_size: NA
d_call: TRBD1
j_call: TRBJ1-6
v_call: TRBV6-1
cdr3_nt: TGTGCCAGCAGTAGCCAGGGGGAGGTTTCACCCCTCCACTTT
cdr3_aa: CASSSQGEVSPLHF

clone_size: once
d_call: TRBD1
j_call: TRBJ2-5
v_call: TRBV3-1/TRBV3-2
cdr3_nt: TGTGCCAGCAGCCACCGGACAGGGGAAGAGACCCAGTACTTC
cdr3_aa: CASSHRTGEETQYF

clone_size: NA
d_call: NA
j_call: TRBJ1-1
v_call: TRBV5-8
cdr3_nt: TGTGCCAGCAGCTTAGGAGACAGGATGAACACTGAAGCTTTCTTT
cdr3_aa: CASSLGDRMNTEAFF

clone_size: NA
d_call: NA
j_call: TRBJ1-5
v_call: TRBV7-6
cdr3_nt: TGTGCCAGCAGCTTAGGGTCAGGGGTTCAGCCCCAGCATTTT
cdr3_aa: CASSLGSGVQPQHF

clone_size: once
d_call: TRBD1
j_call: TRBJ1-1
v_call: TRBV7-9
cdr3_nt: TGTGCCAGCAGCTCCCTCAGGGGGCTGAACACTGAAGCTTTCTTT
cdr3_aa: CASSSLRGLNTEAFF